This record looks at one T cell receptor beta chain sequence and its context. No antigen is known for it. The sample comes from a study of CD4 T cells in relation to SARS-CoV-2 and coronaviruses. On the study more broadly: ViraFEST: approximately 10-day antigen culture of PBMCs, then TCR beta CDR3 sequencing. Study outcomes and limitations: Each donor contributed either pre-pandemic or post-infection samples, not both.

V shed 4 bases and J 0 bases; nucleotides not matched to a gene: 11. Germline values: CDR1 LGHNA, CDR2 YSLEER. This CDR3 is 20 amino acids long. Libraries were prepared by immunoSEQ multiplex PCR; TCRdb keeps only in-frame clonotypes and omits some of them. The sample shows about 25,000 clones, 76% of them seen only once. Unexposed donor CD4+ T cells date from about 2011-2018, before the COVID-19 pandemic. Isolation of CD4+ T cells took place after approximately eleven days in culture. As cell numbers allowed, unexposed-donor CD4+ T cells faced SARS-CoV-2 S/N and four cold-coronavirus spikes. The gene calls are TRBV4-3 and TRBJ2-1; 14 nucleotides align to TRBD2. The sequence derives from a human donor in good health. Sample: CD4+ T cells from PBMCs, cultured in vitro. The CDR3 is CASSLLGLAGEESSYNEQFF. Written as DNA, the CDR3 is TGCGCCAGCAGCCTCCTGGGACTAGCGGGAGAGGAAAGCTCCTACAATGAGCAGTTCTTC.